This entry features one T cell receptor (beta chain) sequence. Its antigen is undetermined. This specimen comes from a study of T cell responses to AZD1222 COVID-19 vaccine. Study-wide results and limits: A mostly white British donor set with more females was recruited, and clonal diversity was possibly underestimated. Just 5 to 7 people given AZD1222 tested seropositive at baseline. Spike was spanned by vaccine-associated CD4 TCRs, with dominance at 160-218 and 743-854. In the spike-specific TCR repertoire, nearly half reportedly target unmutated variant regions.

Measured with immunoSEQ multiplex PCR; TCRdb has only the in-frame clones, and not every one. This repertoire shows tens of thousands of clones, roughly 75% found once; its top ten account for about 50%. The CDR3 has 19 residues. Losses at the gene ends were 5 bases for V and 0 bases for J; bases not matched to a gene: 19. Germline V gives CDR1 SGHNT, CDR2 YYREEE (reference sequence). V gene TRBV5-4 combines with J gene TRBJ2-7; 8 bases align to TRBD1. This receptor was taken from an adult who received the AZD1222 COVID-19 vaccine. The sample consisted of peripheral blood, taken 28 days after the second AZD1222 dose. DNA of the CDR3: TGTGCCAGCAGTCAAGGGACAGGTCTTAGATATCAAAGCTCCTACGAGCAGTACTTC. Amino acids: CASSQGTGLRYQSSYEQYF.